These 20 T cell receptor beta chains originate from one sample sequenced in a study of CD8+ T cells in alopecia areata. RNA extraction was followed by reverse transcription into cDNA, which acted as the sequencing template. TCRdb's copy holds only in-frame clones and misses some; the assay was immunoSEQ multiplex PCR. The table records roughly 100,000 clones, approximately 58% of them present only once. Sequencing was performed on CD4+ T cells sorted from blood. Receptors were obtained from a human donor in good health.

There are a few counts of this clone. The rearrangement joins TRBV7-9 to TRBJ2-5; possibly TRBD1 or TRBD2 for D (5 bases each). The germline V gene encodes CDR1 SEHNR and CDR2 FQNEAQ (reference sequence). V dropped 5 bases and J dropped 0 bases, with 13 bases sitting between them. The CDR3 spans 15 residues. The CDR3 nucleotides read TGTGCCAGCAGCCCCGGTCAGGGAGACCAAGAGACCCAGTACTTC. Translation: CASSPGQGDQETQYF.

This clone showed up just a few times. The CDR3 DNA reads as TGTGCCAGCAGTTACTCGCTATCCTACGAGCAGTACTTC. It yields the protein CASSYSLSYEQYF. The rearrangement joins TRBV6-5 to TRBJ2-7; D call uncertain. Germline V gene data show CDR1 as MNHEY and CDR2 as SVGAGI. Trimming left V 0 bases short and J 1 base short, with 4 bases between. This CDR3 is built from 13 residues.

The J gene is TRBJ2-2, the V gene TRBV30, with D hard to call. CDR3 size: 11 residues. The ends were cut back, 4 bases at V and 7 bases at J, with 7 bases in the middle. Germline CDR1 reads GTSNPN; CDR2 reads SVGIG (reference sequence). The DNA for the CDR3 is TGTGCCTGGACTCAAGGCGGGGAGCTGTTTTTT. It codes for CAWTQGGELFF.

In the case of this clone: Other DNA sequences in the same sample also yield this CDR3. V usage is TRBV30 and J usage is TRBJ1-1; D is ambiguous. Germline CDR1 is GTSNPN and CDR2 is SVGIG (reference sequence). The CDR3 has 12 residues. V was cut by 5 bases and J by 0 bases, with 7 bases left in between. This CDR3 reads CAWGRMNTEAFF. CDR3 coding DNA: TGTGCCTGGGGACGCATGAACACTGAAGCTTTCTTT.

The chain is built from TRBV15 and TRBJ2-1, with no clear D. Germline CDR1 and CDR2: LNHNV and YYDKDF (reference sequence). Trimming stripped 0 bases from V and 0 bases from J, with 12 bases between. The CDR3 covers 17 residues. CDR3 sequence reads: CATSRDRAASSYNEQFF. CDR3 coding DNA: TGTGCCACCAGCAGAGATCGGGCGGCCAGCTCCTACAATGAGCAGTTCTTC.

This clone was recorded once. The chain uses TRBV6-1 and TRBJ1-2, with TRBD1 identical over 10 bases. The J segment lost 4 bases and the V segment lost 8 bases, leaving 4 bases of the junction unmatched. Germline V gives CDR1 MNHNS, CDR2 SASEGT. There are 13 residues in the CDR3. The CDR3 DNA sequence: TGTGCCAGCGAGACAGGGGGCGCCTATGGCTACACCTTC. Protein sequence: CASETGGAYGYTF.

V is TRBV7-9 and J is TRBJ2-2, with TRBD2 matching over 10 bases. The CDR3 is 16 residues long. V gave up 5 bases and J gave up 0 bases; unmatched junction bases: 3. The germline gives CDR1 SEHNR, CDR2 FQNEAQ (reference sequence). The CDR3 sequence is CASSGSGGTNTGELFF. Written as DNA, the CDR3 is TGTGCCAGCAGCGGTAGCGGGGGGACGAACACCGGGGAGCTGTTTTTT. Full variable domain (remainder filled in from reference TRBV7-9 and TRBJ2-2): DTGVSQNPRHKITKRGQNVTFRCDPISEHNRLYWYRQTLGQGPEFLTYFQNEAQLEKSRLLSDRFSAERPKGSFSTLEIQRTEQGDSAMYLCASSGSGGTNTGELFFGEGSRLTVL.

This clone was counted a few times. The chain uses TRBV2 and TRBJ2-5; 9 bases align to TRBD1. V gave up 8 bases and J gave up 4 bases; unmatched junction bases: 11. The CDR3 has 15 amino acids. CDR1 is SNHLY and CDR2 is FYNNEI in the germline V gene. The CDR3: CASLRGQGRRETQYF. Here the CDR3 DNA reads TGTGCCAGCCTTAGGGGACAGGGAAGAAGAGAGACCCAGTACTTC.

This clone was seen once. The V and J genes are TRBV30 and TRBJ2-6, with a weak D call TRBD1 (5 bases). The germline CDR1 and CDR2 sequences are GTSNPN and SVGIG (reference sequence). Trimming removed 3 bases from V and 2 bases from J, with 17 bases in between. The CDR3 is made up of 17 amino acids. The CDR3 DNA follows: TGTGCCTGGAGGATCGGTACAGGCCTTACTGGGGCCAACGTCCTGACTTTC. It specifies CAWRIGTGLTGANVLTF.

Regarding this clone: Within the sample, other DNA sequences also encode this same CDR3. The chain links TRBV5-1 to TRBJ2-1, with no clear D. This CDR3 region has 13 residues. Trimming shortened V by 3 bases and J by 2 bases, and 6 bases separated the two germline ends. The germline CDR1 and CDR2 sequences are SGHRS and YFSETQ. This CDR3 is CASSSGTYNEQFF. CDR3 coding DNA: TGCGCCAGCAGCTCCGGAACCTACAATGAGCAGTTCTTC.

The rearrangement links TRBV30 to TRBJ1-6; tentatively, D is TRBD1 (6 bases). V was cut by 3 bases and J by 1 base, with 10 bases left in between. Per germline, CDR1 GTSNPN and CDR2 SVGIG (reference sequence). The CDR3 contains 15 residues. Written as DNA, the CDR3 is TGTGCCTGGAGGGAACAGGGATCCTATAATTCACCCCTCCACTTT. Translating it yields CAWREQGSYNSPLHF.

V gene TRBV30 combines with J gene TRBJ2-7; D remains unclear. The CDR3 length is 15 residues. Trimming stripped 0 bases from V and 3 bases from J, with 15 bases between. Per germline, CDR1 GTSNPN and CDR2 SVGIG (reference sequence). The CDR3 DNA reads TGTGCCTGGAGTGTACCCCGGTTAGGAATCTACGAGCAGTACTTC. Protein: CAWSVPRLGIYEQYF.

The chain's CDR3 is CASRTGGSGNTEAFF. CDR3 in DNA: TGTGCCAGCAGAACAGGGGGCTCAGGGAACACTGAAGCTTTCTTT. This chain links TRBV2 with TRBJ1-1; 9 bases are a match to TRBD1. The CDR3 spans 15 residues. V gave up 6 bases and J gave up 1 base; unmatched junction bases: 6. From germline, CDR1 is SNHLY and CDR2 FYNNEI.

The chain links TRBV25-1 to TRBJ1-2; D remains ambiguous. Per the germline V gene, CDR1 is MGHDK and CDR2 is SYGVNS. This CDR3 is built from 13 residues. Trimming took 3 bases from V and 7 from J, leaving 12 bases between them. The CDR3 nucleotides are TGTGCCAGCAGTGAGCTGGAGGGTGGTGGCTACACCTTC. As protein: CASSELEGGGYTF.

The chain combines TRBV11-2 with TRBJ2-3; weak D call: TRBD2 (6 bases). V lost 4 bases to trimming and J lost 3 bases, with 20 bases between them. CDR3 size: 17 residues. In germline, CDR1 is SGHAT, CDR2 FQNNGV. In nucleotides, the CDR3 is TGTGCCAGCAGCTCTTCTTATGATGCGGGGCGAACAGATACGCAGTATTTT. It is translated as CASSSSYDAGRTDTQYF.

V and J are TRBV30 and TRBJ2-7; D is undetermined. Trimming cost V 1 base and J 6 bases, with 7 bases left between them. CDR1 and CDR2 from the germline V gene are GTSNPN and SVGIG (reference sequence). The CDR3 totals 11 residues. The CDR3, as DNA: TGTGCCTGGAGTGCTTACAGCGAGCAGTACTTC. Residues: CAWSAYSEQYF.

The chain couples TRBV27 to TRBJ2-7; TRBD1 or TRBD2 may be the D gene (7 bases each). The CDR3 runs to 16 residues. CDR1 is MNHEY, CDR2 SMNVEV, per germline (reference sequence). V was shortened by 3 bases and J by 2 bases, with 17 bases between the two germline ends. The CDR3 region has the DNA TGTGCCAGCAGTTTTGGGGCGACAGGGACTACCTACGAGCAGTACTTC. Its translation: CASSFGATGTTYEQYF.

This chain links TRBV7-2 with TRBJ2-2; 15 bases match TRBD2. The germline V gene encodes CDR1 SGHTA and CDR2 FQGNSA. The CDR3 spans 18 residues. V shed 5 bases and J 4 bases; nucleotides not matched to a gene: 8. The CDR3 nucleotides read TGTGCCAGCAGCCCCGGACTAGCGGGGGGGCCGGGCACCGGGGAGCTGTTTTTT. It is translated as CASSPGLAGGPGTGELFF.

This clone was seen only a few times. The V gene is TRBV7-9, the J gene TRBJ1-6; the match to TRBD1 covers 10 bases. V was clipped by 5 bases and J by 11 bases; unmatched bases: 9. The CDR3 is 15 amino acids. Germline CDR1 and CDR2: SEHNR and FQNEAQ (reference sequence). The CDR3: CASSTWTGGEAPLHF. The CDR3 DNA follows: TGTGCCAGCAGCACGTGGACAGGGGGGGAGGCACCCCTCCACTTT.

This rearrangement joins TRBV30 to TRBJ1-2, with a tentative D call TRBD1 (5 bases). V lost 0 bases and J lost 6, with 23 bases in between. Per germline, CDR1 GTSNPN and CDR2 SVGIG (reference sequence). The CDR3 consists of 17 residues. The CDR3 sequence: CAWSVGGGTPARDGYTF. In DNA, the CDR3 is TGTGCCTGGAGTGTTGGGGGGGGAACTCCCGCCCGCGATGGCTACACCTTC.